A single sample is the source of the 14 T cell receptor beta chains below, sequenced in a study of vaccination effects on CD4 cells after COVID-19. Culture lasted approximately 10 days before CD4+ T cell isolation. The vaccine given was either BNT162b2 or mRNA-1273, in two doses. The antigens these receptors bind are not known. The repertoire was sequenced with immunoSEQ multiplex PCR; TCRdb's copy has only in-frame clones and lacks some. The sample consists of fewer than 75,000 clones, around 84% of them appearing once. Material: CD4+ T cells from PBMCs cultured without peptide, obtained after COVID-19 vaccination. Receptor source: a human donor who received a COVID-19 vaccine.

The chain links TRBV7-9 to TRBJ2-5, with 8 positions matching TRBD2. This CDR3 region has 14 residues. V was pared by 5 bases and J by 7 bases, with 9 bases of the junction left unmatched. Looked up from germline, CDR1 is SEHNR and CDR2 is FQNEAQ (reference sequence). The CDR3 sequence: CASSPRTGRGTQYF. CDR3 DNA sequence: TGTGCCAGCAGCCCCAGAACCGGGAGGGGGACCCAGTACTTC. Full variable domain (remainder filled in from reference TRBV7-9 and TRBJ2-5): DTGVSQNPRHKITKRGQNVTFRCDPISEHNRLYWYRQTLGQGPEFLTYFQNEAQLEKSRLLSDRFSAERPKGSFSTLEIQRTEQGDSAMYLCASSPRTGRGTQYFGPGTRLLVL.

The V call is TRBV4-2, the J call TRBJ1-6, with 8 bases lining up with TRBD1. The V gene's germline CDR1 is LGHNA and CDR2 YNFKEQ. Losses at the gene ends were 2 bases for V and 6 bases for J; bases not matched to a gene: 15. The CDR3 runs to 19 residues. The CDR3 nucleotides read TGTGCCAGCAGCCAATCCCGGTACAGGGGGAATTTAGGTAATTCACCCCTCCACTTT. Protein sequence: CASSQSRYRGNLGNSPLHF.

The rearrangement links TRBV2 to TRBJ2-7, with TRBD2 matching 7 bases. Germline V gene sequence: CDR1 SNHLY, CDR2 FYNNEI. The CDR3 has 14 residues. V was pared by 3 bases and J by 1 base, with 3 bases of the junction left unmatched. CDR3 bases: TGTGCCAGCAGTGATCTTAGCGGGTCCTACGAGCAGTACTTC. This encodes CASSDLSGSYEQYF.

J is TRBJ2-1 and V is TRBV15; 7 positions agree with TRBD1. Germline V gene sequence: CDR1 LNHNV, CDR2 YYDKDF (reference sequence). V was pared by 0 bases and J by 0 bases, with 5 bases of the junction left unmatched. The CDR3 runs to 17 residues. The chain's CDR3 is CATSREGTESSYNEQFF. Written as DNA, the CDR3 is TGTGCCACCAGCAGAGAAGGGACAGAAAGCTCCTACAATGAGCAGTTCTTC.

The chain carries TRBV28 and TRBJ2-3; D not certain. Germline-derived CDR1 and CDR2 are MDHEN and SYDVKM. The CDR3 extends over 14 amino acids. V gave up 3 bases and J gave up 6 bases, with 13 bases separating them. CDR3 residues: CASSFLASTDTQYF. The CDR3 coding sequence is TGTGCCAGCAGTTTTTTAGCCTCGACGGATACGCAGTATTTT.

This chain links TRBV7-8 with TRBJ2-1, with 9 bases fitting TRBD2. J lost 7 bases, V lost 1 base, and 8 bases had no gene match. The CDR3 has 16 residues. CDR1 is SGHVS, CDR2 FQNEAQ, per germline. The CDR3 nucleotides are TGTGCCAGCAGCTTAGGGTTTCGAGCGGGAGGTAATGAGCAGTTCTTC. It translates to CASSLGFRAGGNEQFF.

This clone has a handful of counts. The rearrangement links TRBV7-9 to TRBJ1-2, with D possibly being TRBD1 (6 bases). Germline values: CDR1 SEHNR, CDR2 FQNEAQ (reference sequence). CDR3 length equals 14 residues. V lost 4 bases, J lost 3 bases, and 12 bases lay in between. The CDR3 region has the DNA TGTGCCAGCAGCTGGGGGACAATTGACTATGGCTACACCTTC. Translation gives CASSWGTIDYGYTF.

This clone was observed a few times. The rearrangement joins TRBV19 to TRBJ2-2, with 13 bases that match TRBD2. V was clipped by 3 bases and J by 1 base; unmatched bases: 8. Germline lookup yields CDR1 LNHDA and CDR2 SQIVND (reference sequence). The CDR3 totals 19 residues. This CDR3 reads CASSMRLAGGYLNTGELFF. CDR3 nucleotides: TGTGCCAGTAGTATGCGACTAGCGGGAGGATACTTGAACACCGGGGAGCTGTTTTTT.

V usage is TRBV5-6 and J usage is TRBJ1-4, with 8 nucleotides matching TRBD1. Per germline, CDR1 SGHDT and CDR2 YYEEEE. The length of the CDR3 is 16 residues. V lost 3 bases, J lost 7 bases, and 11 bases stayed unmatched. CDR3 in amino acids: CASSSLSQGASEKLFF. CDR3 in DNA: TGTGCCAGCAGCTCGTTAAGTCAGGGGGCTAGTGAAAAACTGTTTTTT.

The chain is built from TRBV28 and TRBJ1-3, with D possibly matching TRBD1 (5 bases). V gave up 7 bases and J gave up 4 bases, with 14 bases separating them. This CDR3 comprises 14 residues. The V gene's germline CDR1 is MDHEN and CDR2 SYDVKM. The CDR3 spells CASTLGGYGNTIYF. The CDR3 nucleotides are TGTGCCAGCACTTTGGGGGGGTACGGAAACACCATATATTTT.

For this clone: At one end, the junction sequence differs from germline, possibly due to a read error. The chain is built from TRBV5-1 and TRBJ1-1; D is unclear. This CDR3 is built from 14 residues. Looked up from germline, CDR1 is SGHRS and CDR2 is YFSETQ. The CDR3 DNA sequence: TGCGCCAGCAGCTTGTGGGTAGGGAACCCTGAAGCTTTCTTT. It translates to CASSLWVGNPEAFF.

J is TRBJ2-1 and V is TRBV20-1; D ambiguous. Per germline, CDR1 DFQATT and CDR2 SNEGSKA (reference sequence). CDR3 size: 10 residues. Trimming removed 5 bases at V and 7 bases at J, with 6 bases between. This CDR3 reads CSALTNEQFF. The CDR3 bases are TGCAGTGCTCTGACTAATGAGCAGTTCTTC.

The CDR3 sequence is CASSLTGWGEETQYF. CDR3 sequence (DNA): TGTGCCAGCAGCCTTACAGGGTGGGGTGAGGAGACCCAGTACTTC. The chain is built from TRBV9 and TRBJ2-5; D might be TRBD1 (6 bases). Trimming removed 4 bases from V and 5 bases from J, with 18 bases in between. Germline V gene lookup returns CDR1 SGDLS and CDR2 YYNGEE. CDR3 length: 15 residues.

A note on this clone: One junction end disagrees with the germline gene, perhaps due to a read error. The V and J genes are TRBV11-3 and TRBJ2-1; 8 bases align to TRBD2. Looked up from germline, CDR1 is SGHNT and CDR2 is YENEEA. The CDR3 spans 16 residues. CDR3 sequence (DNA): TGTGCCAGCAGCCTAGAGGGGACTAGGGTGAGCAATGAGCAGTTCTTC. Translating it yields CASSLEGTRVSNEQFF.